The 21 T cell receptor beta chains reported below all come from one sample, sequenced in a study of cytomegalovirus exposure and HLA in healthy donors. PCR amplification relied on 60 Vbeta primers (plus 13 Jbeta primers). Repertoires were generated with immunoSEQ multiplex PCR, while TCRdb's copy carries only in-frame clones and drops some. The sample records 150,000 to 200,000 clones, about 13% being singletons. Input material: PBMCs. The receptors here all came from a man aged 50 to 60 in good health and CMV-seropositive.

This clone has more than one count but fewer than ten. The genes are TRBV27 and TRBJ1-1; TRBD1 might be the D (5 bases). The germline V gene encodes CDR1 MNHEY and CDR2 SMNVEV (reference sequence). Deletions cut 5 bases from V and 6 bases from J, with 16 bases between. The CDR3 is made up of 14 amino acids. The CDR3 region is CASSAGGPVSEAFF. CDR3 DNA: TGTGCCAGCAGTGCCGGGGGTCCAGTATCTGAAGCTTTCTTT.

The chain combines TRBV7-2 with TRBJ2-7, with a weak D call TRBD2 (5 bases). Trimming took off 3 bases at V and 3 bases at J, with 15 bases between the two ends. This CDR3 is 15 amino acids long. Germline assignment: CDR1 SGHTA and CDR2 FQGNSA. This chain's CDR3 is CASSFKLDSNYEQYF. CDR3 in DNA: TGTGCCAGCAGCTTTAAGTTGGACTCCAACTACGAGCAGTACTTC. Variable domain in full (rest from reference TRBV7-2 and TRBJ2-7): GAGVSQSPSNKVTEKGKDVELRCDPISGHTALYWYRQSLGQGLEFLIYFQGNSAPDKSGLPSDRFSAERTGGSVSTLTIQRTQQEDSAVYLCASSFKLDSNYEQYFGPGTRLTVT.

This chain connects TRBV19 to TRBJ2-3, with D possibly being TRBD2 (5 bases). CDR1 is LNHDA and CDR2 is SQIVND in the germline V gene (reference sequence). This CDR3 is built from 12 residues. Trimming cost V 5 bases and J 8 bases, with 11 bases left between them. The CDR3 DNA follows: TGTGCCAGTAGTCCGCTTCGGGGTACGCAGTATTTT. This codes for CASSPLRGTQYF.

This clone showed up just a few times. J is TRBJ1-2 and V is TRBV5-6; TRBD1 matches at 10 bases. Germline lookup yields CDR1 SGHDT and CDR2 YYEEEE. The CDR3 loop spans 17 amino acids. V shed 2 bases and J 3 bases; nucleotides not matched to a gene: 10. Written as DNA, the CDR3 is TGTGCCAGCAGCTTTACAATGACAGGGGGCGCTGACTATGGCTACACCTTC. Protein product: CASSFTMTGGADYGYTF.

This clone was detected ten times or more. The chain employs TRBV28 and TRBJ2-7; 8 bases agree with TRBD1. Germline values: CDR1 MDHEN, CDR2 SYDVKM. CDR3 length equals 14 residues. The J segment lost 6 bases and the V segment lost 4 bases, leaving 8 bases of the junction unmatched. In nucleotides, the CDR3 is TGTGCCAGCAGTTCCGGGACAGGTTGGATCGAGCAGTACTTC. Encoded protein: CASSSGTGWIEQYF.

The V gene is TRBV6-6, the J gene TRBJ1-2; perhaps TRBD1 as D (6 bases). Trimming removed 4 bases at V and 2 bases at J, with 11 bases between. CDR1 is MNHNY, CDR2 SVGAGI, per germline (reference sequence). This CDR3 comprises 14 residues. CDR3 DNA sequence: TGTGCCAGCAGTTTACGCGGACAGAACTATGGCTACACCTTC. It translates to CASSLRGQNYGYTF.

There are a few counts of this clone. The chain links TRBV7-2 to TRBJ1-2, with D tentatively TRBD1 (6 bases). Trimming took 0 bases from V and 2 from J, leaving 19 bases between them. The germline CDR1 and CDR2 sequences are SGHTA and FQGNSA. The CDR3 runs to 18 residues. The CDR3 is CASSLAGGKKGPNYGYTF. The CDR3 DNA is TGTGCCAGCAGCTTAGCAGGGGGAAAGAAGGGACCGAACTATGGCTACACCTTC.

Ten or more counts support this clone. The chain has TRBV4-1 and TRBJ2-6; D might be TRBD2 (5 bases). Trimming took off 0 bases at V and 0 bases at J, with 12 bases between the two ends. The CDR3 is 18 amino acids. Germline V gives CDR1 MGHRA, CDR2 YSYEKL. The DNA for the CDR3 is TGCGCCAGCAGCCAAGATCGGACGGGGTCCTCTGGGGCCAACGTCCTGACTTTC. The encoded protein is CASSQDRTGSSGANVLTF.

V gene TRBV5-1 combines with J gene TRBJ2-2; maybe TRBD2 (6 bases). The CDR3 extends over 15 amino acids. Germline CDR1 and CDR2: SGHRS and YFSETQ. V was pared by 4 bases and J by 6 bases, with 16 bases between. The DNA of the CDR3 is TGCGCCAGCAGCCCTAGGGACGGGAGATCCGGGGAGCTGTTTTTT. It encodes CASSPRDGRSGELFF.

This clone has just one count. The chain carries TRBV5-8 and TRBJ2-5, with D unresolved. Trimming cost V 4 bases and J 2 bases, with 3 bases left between them. The CDR3 is 11 amino acids. Per germline, CDR1 SGHTS and CDR2 YDEGEE. The CDR3 DNA is TGTGCCAGCAGCCCTCAAGAGACCCAGTACTTC. Encoded protein: CASSPQETQYF.

In nucleotides, the CDR3 is TGTGCCAGCCAAGAGGACTCTGGAAACACCATATATTTT. Amino acid sequence: CASQEDSGNTIYF. The V and J genes are TRBV18 and TRBJ1-3; D is uncertain. Trimming cost V 8 bases and J 0 bases, with 8 bases left between them. This CDR3 has 13 amino acids. Germline CDR1 KGHSH, CDR2 LQKENI.

The chain joins TRBV7-9 to TRBJ1-2, with no clear D. Germline V gene sequence: CDR1 SEHNR, CDR2 FQNEAQ (reference sequence). This CDR3 is built from 16 residues. The ends were cut back, 2 bases at V and 0 bases at J, with 13 bases in the middle. The CDR3 loop is CASSLSLTEANYGYTF. DNA of the CDR3: TGTGCCAGCAGCTTATCCCTGACTGAGGCTAACTATGGCTACACCTTC.

This rearrangement joins TRBV7-9 to TRBJ2-5; D call uncertain. The CDR3 is 14 amino acids. V was shortened by 3 bases and J by 0 bases, with 8 bases between the two germline ends. Germline CDR1 reads SEHNR; CDR2 reads FQNEAQ (reference sequence). CDR3 amino acids: CASSFAEYQETQYF. CDR3 bases: TGTGCCAGCAGCTTTGCCGAGTACCAAGAGACCCAGTACTTC.

The CDR3 DNA reads TGCGCCAGCAGGAGGGACGGGAGCTCCTACGAGCAGTACTTC. It codes for CASRRDGSSYEQYF. The rearrangement uses TRBV10-2 and TRBJ2-7, with a tentative D call TRBD2 (6 bases). The CDR3 totals 14 residues. Per germline, CDR1 WSHSY and CDR2 SAAADI. V lost 6 bases and J 0 bases, leaving 12 bases between the germline ends.

The V and J genes are TRBV6-1 and TRBJ2-7; TRBD1 aligns across 8 bases. The trim removed 7 bases at V and 6 bases at J, leaving 5 bases unmatched. The germline gives CDR1 MNHNS, CDR2 SASEGT. CDR3 size: 12 residues. The CDR3 protein is CASIFGQGEQYF. The CDR3 nucleotides are TGTGCCAGCATTTTTGGACAGGGCGAGCAGTACTTC.

This CDR3 is CASSQDRDPSGGGYTF. Here the CDR3 DNA reads TGCGCCAGCAGCCAAGATAGGGACCCCTCGGGGGGCGGCTACACCTTC. This rearrangement joins TRBV4-3 to TRBJ1-2; D perhaps matches TRBD1 (6 bases). CDR1 and CDR2 (germline): LGHNA, YSLEER. The CDR3 contains 16 residues. V was cut by 0 bases and J by 8 bases, with 19 bases left in between.

Only a few counts were recorded for this clone. A read error may account for a junction end that differs from germline. The CDR3 here is CASSERGGSTQYF. The CDR3 DNA reads TGTGCTAGCAGCGAACGGGGAGGGAGTACGCAGTATTTT. V is TRBV7-7 and J is TRBJ2-3; 7 bases match TRBD2. CDR3 length: 13 residues. Germline loops: CDR1 SSHAT, CDR2 FNYEAQ (reference sequence).

This clone was counted only a few times. This chain links TRBV7-2 with TRBJ2-5, with 7 bases lining up with TRBD1. Germline V gene lookup returns CDR1 SGHTA and CDR2 FQGNSA. V lost 3 bases, J lost 2 bases, and 3 bases stayed unmatched. The CDR3 has 14 residues. The CDR3 DNA reads TGTGCCAGCAGCTTCGGGACAGCACAAGAGACCCAGTACTTC. Its protein product is CASSFGTAQETQYF.

This sequence joins TRBV19 and TRBJ1-1; 7 positions match TRBD1. The CDR3 sequence is 13 residues long. V shed 4 bases, J shed 4 bases, and the junction held 3 bases outside the gene matches. Germline-derived CDR1 and CDR2 are LNHDA and SQIVND (reference sequence). The CDR3 loop is CASSRQGFTEAFF. The CDR3 region has the DNA TGTGCCAGTAGTAGACAGGGATTCACTGAAGCTTTCTTT. Filled out from reference TRBV19 and TRBJ1-1, the complete variable domain reads DGGITQSPKYLFRKEGQNVTLSCEQNLNHDAMYWYRQDPGQGLRLIYYSQIVNDFQKGDIAEGYSVSREKKESFPLTVTSAQKNPTAFYLCASSRQGFTEAFFGQGTRLTVV.

The sample holds a few counts of this clone. The chain joins TRBV27 to TRBJ2-1, with 12 bases aligning to TRBD2. CDR3 size: 15 residues. The V segment lost 5 bases and the J segment 8 bases; nucleotides outside the gene matches: 7. CDR1 is MNHEY and CDR2 is SMNVEV in the germline V gene (reference sequence). The CDR3 protein is CASSLTSGGRDEQFF. In DNA, the CDR3 is TGTGCCAGCAGTCTTACTAGCGGGGGGCGCGATGAGCAGTTCTTC.

This chain links TRBV11-3 with TRBJ2-1; 7 bases align to TRBD1. The germline V gene has CDR1 SGHNT and CDR2 YENEEA. V was clipped by 5 bases and J by 6 bases; unmatched bases: 4. The length of the CDR3 is 13 residues. CDR3 region: CASSPPGGNEQFF. In DNA, the CDR3 is TGTGCCAGCAGCCCCCCAGGGGGCAATGAGCAGTTCTTC.